Shown below are 24 T cell receptor beta chains from a single sample sequenced in a study of CD8+ T cells in alopecia areata. RNA extraction and reverse transcription yielded cDNA as sequencing template. The assay was immunoSEQ multiplex PCR, and TCRdb's table has in-frame clones only and misses some. The sample shows around 110,000 clones, under 60% of them seen only once. The treatment here: oral pan-JAK inhibitor, 5-10 mg twice daily. Sequences were derived from CD8+ T cells sorted from blood, sampled at week 24, from a patient treated with tofacitinib. Every receptor here comes from a human donor with alopecia areata.

This clone was detected only a few times. The CDR3 reads CASSQDSTGVAQYF. CDR3 in DNA: TGTGCCAGCAGCCAAGACTCGACAGGGGTGGCCCAGTACTTC. J is TRBJ2-5 and V is TRBV4-2, with 8 bases aligning to TRBD1. Per the germline V gene, CDR1 is LGHNA and CDR2 is YNFKEQ. V trimming: 0 bases; J trimming: 9 bases; junction bases outside the gene matches: 6. The CDR3 is 14 amino acids.

V is TRBV30 and J is TRBJ2-7; TRBD1 matches at 9 bases. The ends lost 8 bases at V and 4 bases at J; junction bases unmatched: 9. In germline, CDR1 is GTSNPN, CDR2 SVGIG (reference sequence). The CDR3 length is 13 residues. The CDR3 DNA is TGTGCCCTTCTCGGACAGGGGAGTTACGAGCAGTACTTC. Amino acids: CALLGQGSYEQYF. The whole variable domain, remainder taken from reference TRBV30 and TRBJ2-7, is SQTIHQWPATLVQPVGSPLSLECTVEGTSNPNLYWYRQAAGRGLQLLFYSVGIGQISSEVPQNLSASRPQDRQFILSSKKLLLSDSGFYLCALLGQGSYEQYFGPGTRLTVT.

The table lists this clone with a count of one. The rearrangement uses TRBV25-1 and TRBJ2-1; D unclear. Deletions cut 2 bases from V and 3 bases from J, with 5 bases between. CDR1 is MGHDK and CDR2 is SYGVNS in the germline V gene. The CDR3 has 13 residues. The CDR3 is CASSEGSYNEQFF. CDR3 sequence (DNA): TGTGCCAGCAGTGAAGGCAGCTACAATGAGCAGTTCTTC. Combining the CDR3 with reference TRBV25-1 and TRBJ2-1 gives the whole variable domain EADIYQTPRYLVIGTGKKITLECSQTMGHDKMYWYQQDPGMELHLIHYSYGVNSTEKGDLSSESTVSRIRTEHFPLTLESARPSHTSQYLCASSEGSYNEQFFGPGTRLTVL.

The rearrangement links TRBV19 to TRBJ2-2, with D unclear. Germline values: CDR1 LNHDA, CDR2 SQIVND (reference sequence). The V end lost 7 bases, the J end lost 5 bases, and 14 bases lay between the germline ends. The CDR3 covers 14 residues. Written as DNA, the CDR3 is TGTGCCAGTACTGATATAGTGTGGACCGGGGAGCTGTTTTTT. It is translated as CASTDIVWTGELFF.

This clone was detected a few times. The chain has TRBV29-1 and TRBJ1-2; no clear D gene. Germline V gene lookup returns CDR1 SQVTM and CDR2 ANQGSEA. The V end lost 4 bases, the J end lost 4 bases, and 13 bases lay between the germline ends. The CDR3 runs to 13 residues. CDR3 bases: TGCAGCGTTGTGGCGGTTTTATCCTATGGCTACACCTTC. Its translation: CSVVAVLSYGYTF.

The V and J genes are TRBV5-6 and TRBJ2-1, with unresolved D. CDR3 length equals 13 residues. Trimming removed 0 bases from V and 5 bases from J, with 6 bases in between. The V gene's germline CDR1 is SGHDT and CDR2 YYEEEE. This chain's CDR3 is CASSLVPDNEQFF. The CDR3 region has the DNA TGTGCCAGCAGCTTGGTCCCAGACAATGAGCAGTTCTTC. Full variable domain (outside the CDR3, taken from reference TRBV5-6 and TRBJ2-1): DAGVTQSPTHLIKTRGQQVTLRCSPKSGHDTVSWYQQALGQGPQFIFQYYEEEERQRGNFPDRFSGHQFPNYSSELNVNALLLGDSALYLCASSLVPDNEQFFGPGTRLTVL.

V gene TRBV11-2 combines with J gene TRBJ2-7; 7 positions agree with TRBD2. The CDR3 contains 15 residues. The V gene's germline CDR1 is SGHAT and CDR2 FQNNGV. V lost 1 base to trimming and J lost 0 bases; unmatched junction nucleotides: 3. CDR3 nucleotides: TGTGCCAGCAGCTTAGTCGGCGGGGGCTCCTACGAGCAGTACTTC. Residues: CASSLVGGGSYEQYF.

This clone was counted a single time. The rearrangement links TRBV6-5 to TRBJ2-2, with 11 bases fitting TRBD2. Germline CDR1 and CDR2: MNHEY and SVGAGI. The length of the CDR3 is 16 residues. Losses at the gene ends were 2 bases for V and 5 bases for J; bases not matched to a gene: 4. CDR3 sequence (DNA): TGTGCCAGCAGTTACATGGGACTAGCGGAAACCGGGGAGCTGTTTTTT. Its translation is CASSYMGLAETGELFF.

The genes are TRBV7-2 and TRBJ1-3; 8 positions agree with TRBD1. The CDR3 is 16 amino acids. Trimming removed 1 base from V and 5 bases from J; junction bases left unmatched: 7. Looked up from germline, CDR1 is SGHTA and CDR2 is FQGNSA. Written as DNA, the CDR3 is TGTGCCAGCAGCTTAGTTACCAGGGGGCGCAGAAACACCATATATTTT. It specifies CASSLVTRGRRNTIYF.

J is TRBJ2-2 and V is TRBV4-2, with 8 bases lining up with TRBD2. The ends lost 4 bases at V and 7 bases at J; junction bases unmatched: 11. Per germline, CDR1 LGHNA and CDR2 YNFKEQ. CDR3 length equals 16 residues. The CDR3 is CASSRTQGLEGGELFF. CDR3 nucleotides: TGTGCCAGCAGCCGTACACAGGGACTAGAAGGCGGGGAGCTGTTTTTT.

This clone was recorded once. This sequence joins TRBV29-1 and TRBJ1-1; 7 nucleotides agree with TRBD1. Germline CDR1 reads SQVTM; CDR2 reads ANQGSEA. V dropped 3 bases and J dropped 5; count of bases not matched to a gene: 9. The CDR3 is 14 amino acids. In DNA, the CDR3 is TGCAGCGTTGAGGGCAGACAGGGAGGGACTGAAGCTTTCTTT. Protein product: CSVEGRQGGTEAFF.

CDR3 in amino acids: CASSFQTDSYEQYF. The CDR3 DNA reads TGTGCCAGCAGTTTTCAGACGGACTCCTACGAGCAGTACTTC. The chain has TRBV27 and TRBJ2-7; D is ambiguous. The germline gives CDR1 MNHEY, CDR2 SMNVEV (reference sequence). V was clipped by 3 bases and J by 0 bases, with 9 bases between them. This CDR3 region has 14 residues.

The V and J genes are TRBV27 and TRBJ1-6; a possible D gene is TRBD1 (5 bases). Trimming stripped 3 bases from V and 9 bases from J, with 12 bases between. CDR3 size: 14 residues. The germline V gene encodes CDR1 MNHEY and CDR2 SMNVEV (reference sequence). DNA for the CDR3: TGTGCCAGCAGTTTGGGGGTTCGATTTTCACCCCTCCACTTT. It codes for CASSLGVRFSPLHF.

J is TRBJ1-4 and V is TRBV6-7; the D is unclear. TRBV6-7 is an open reading frame, and its role is uncertain. This CDR3 is 14 amino acids long. Trimming took off 5 bases at V and 8 bases at J, with 15 bases between the two ends. CDR3 residues: CASSLHLCEEKLFF. CDR3 nucleotide sequence: TGTGCCAGCAGTCTCCATTTATGCGAAGAAAAACTGTTTTTT.

This clone has just a few counts. At one end the junction does not follow the germline gene, possibly because of a read error. This chain uses TRBV5-6 with TRBJ2-7, with D tentatively TRBD1 or TRBD2 (5 bases each). CDR1 is SGHDT and CDR2 is YYEEEE in the germline V gene. This CDR3 contains 13 residues. CDR3 amino acids: CASSSGPLLDGDF. The CDR3 DNA is TGTGCCAGCAGCTCGGGACCCCTTCTGGACGGGGACTTC.

The chain combines TRBV7-9 with TRBJ1-5; a weak D match, TRBD1 (5 bases). CDR3 length equals 15 residues. V lost 5 bases and J lost 1, with 12 bases in between. The germline gives CDR1 SEHNR, CDR2 FQNEAQ (reference sequence). CDR3 nucleotide sequence: TGTGCCAGCAGCCCGACAGTTGAAAGCAATCAGCCCCAGCATTTT. Translated: CASSPTVESNQPQHF. Complete variable domain (other parts from reference TRBV7-9 and TRBJ1-5): DTGVSQNPRHKITKRGQNVTFRCDPISEHNRLYWYRQTLGQGPEFLTYFQNEAQLEKSRLLSDRFSAERPKGSFSTLEIQRTEQGDSAMYLCASSPTVESNQPQHFGDGTRLSIL.

This clone has a handful of counts. The chain links TRBV7-9 to TRBJ2-3; D is unclear. Germline values: CDR1 SEHNR, CDR2 FQNEAQ (reference sequence). Trimming took off 0 bases at V and 5 bases at J, with 15 bases between the two ends. This CDR3 is built from 16 residues. The CDR3 loop is CASSLAATVRGDTQYF. CDR3 nucleotides: TGTGCCAGCAGCTTAGCAGCGACCGTCCGAGGAGATACGCAGTATTTT.

This clone was seen more than once but under ten times. The chain carries TRBV5-4 and TRBJ2-7; D may match TRBD1 or TRBD2 (5 bases each). Germline V CDR1 and CDR2: SGHNT, YYREEE (reference sequence). The germline V and J ends were trimmed by 3 bases and 3 bases, with 16 bases remaining between them. The CDR3 runs 15 residues. The CDR3, as DNA: TGTGCCAGCAGCTCGGGGACCTCCGGATACTACGAGCAGTACTTC. Amino acids: CASSSGTSGYYEQYF.

In this sample, this clone turned up once. The V gene is TRBV4-1, the J gene TRBJ2-7; D ambiguous. Germline CDR1 reads MGHRA; CDR2 reads YSYEKL. The CDR3 runs 13 residues. The V gene lost 4 bases and the J gene lost 0 bases, with 7 bases spanning the gap. The CDR3: CASSLRSSYEQYF. The DNA for the CDR3 is TGCGCCAGCAGCCTCAGGAGCTCCTACGAGCAGTACTTC.

Regarding this clone: Other DNA sequences in this sample translate to the same CDR3. The CDR3 is CASSPGANVLTF. In DNA form, the CDR3 reads TGTGCCAGCAGTCCTGGGGCCAACGTCCTGACTTTC. This chain connects TRBV27 to TRBJ2-6, with unresolved D. Trimming took 5 bases from V and 2 from J, leaving 1 base between them. This CDR3 is built from 12 residues. Germline loops: CDR1 MNHEY, CDR2 SMNVEV (reference sequence).

The rearrangement links TRBV4-1 to TRBJ2-1, with 8 bases fitting TRBD2. Germline CDR1 reads MGHRA; CDR2 reads YSYEKL. The CDR3 has 15 residues. Unmatched junction bases numbered 4, after V lost 0 bases and J lost 6 bases. The CDR3, as DNA: TGCGCCAGCAGCCAAGATGCGGGGGGCCCCAATGAGCAGTTCTTC. Its translation: CASSQDAGGPNEQFF.

CDR3 amino acids: CASSVGGDPEAFF. DNA for the CDR3: TGTGCCAGCAGCGTAGGGGGGGACCCTGAAGCTTTCTTT. The chain recombines TRBV9 with TRBJ1-1; the D gene is possibly TRBD1 (5 bases). Germline CDR1 SGDLS, CDR2 YYNGEE. The CDR3 length is 13 residues. The V end was cut by 0 bases, the J end by 6 bases, with 9 bases between.

This clone occurred a few times. The gene calls are TRBV19 and TRBJ2-1; D remains ambiguous. Trimming took 5 bases from V and 4 from J, leaving 12 bases between them. CDR1 is LNHDA, CDR2 SQIVND, per germline (reference sequence). The CDR3 length is 14 residues. The DNA of the CDR3 is TGTGCCAGTAGTGTTTGGCAGAATTACAATGAGCAGTTCTTC. Translated, it gives CASSVWQNYNEQFF.

The chain recombines TRBV15 with TRBJ1-4; maybe TRBD1 (6 bases). This CDR3 has 14 residues. Trimming left V 8 bases short and J 0 bases short, with 10 bases between. Germline V gene lookup returns CDR1 LNHNV and CDR2 YYDKDF (reference sequence). CDR3 sequence: CATQGPPTNEKLFF. The CDR3 DNA reads as TGTGCCACCCAGGGGCCACCAACTAATGAAAAACTGTTTTTT.